Each of the 19 T cell receptor beta chains below was sequenced from the same sample in a study of blood T cell repertoires in COVID-19. Only in-frame clones appear in the TCRdb table, and some are missing; sequencing was by immunoSEQ multiplex PCR. The sample lists some 15,000 clones, roughly 90% seen once, with less than 4% in the top ten. The sequenced sample was peripheral blood. All receptors derive from a human donor in a cohort sampled during active COVID-19.

The V gene is TRBV6-5, the J gene TRBJ1-1, with TRBD1 matching 10 bases. V lost 5 bases and J lost 4; bases outside the gene matches: 7. CDR1 is MNHEY, CDR2 SVGAGI, per germline. The CDR3 has 15 amino acids. CDR3: CASSPRQGARTEAFF. CDR3 coding DNA: TGTGCCAGCAGTCCCCGACAGGGGGCGCGCACTGAAGCTTTCTTT.

The CDR3 DNA reads as TGTGCCAGCAGCCAAGATCAGGGCCGAGAGTTCTTC. Its translation: CASSQDQGREFF. The V gene is TRBV3-1 (or the pseudogene TRBV3-2), the J gene TRBJ2-1; possibly TRBD1 for D (5 bases). Trimming took off 0 bases at V and 14 bases at J, with 11 bases between the two ends. The CDR3 contains 12 residues. Looked up from germline, CDR1 is LGHDT and CDR2 is YNNKEL (reference sequence).

J is TRBJ1-3 and V is TRBV5-1; 7 nucleotides match TRBD1. The CDR3 length is 16 residues. Germline trimming cut 3 bases from V and 0 bases from J; bases unmatched to any gene: 6. Germline V lookup: CDR1 SGHRS, CDR2 YFSETQ. The CDR3 reads CASSYRGRGSGNTIYF. Here the CDR3 DNA reads TGCGCCAGCAGCTACAGGGGCCGGGGCTCTGGAAACACCATATATTTT.

The chain uses TRBV19 and TRBJ2-3, with TRBD2 identical over 10 bases. The CDR3 is 18 amino acids. V trimming: 6 bases; J trimming: 3 bases; junction bases outside the gene matches: 15. Germline-derived CDR1 and CDR2 are LNHDA and SQIVND (reference sequence). CDR3 loop: CASSSGTWSGGATDTQYF. DNA for the CDR3: TGTGCCAGTAGCTCCGGGACGTGGAGCGGGGGGGCGACAGATACGCAGTATTTT.

The rearrangement uses TRBV12-5 and TRBJ2-1; 12 positions agree with TRBD2. The germline V gene encodes CDR1 LGHNT and CDR2 FRNRAP. With 1 base clipped from V and 9 bases from J, the junction kept 4 bases outside the gene matches. The CDR3 is 15 amino acids. This CDR3 is CASGLGTSGVSEQFF. The CDR3 DNA is TGTGCTAGTGGTTTGGGGACTAGCGGGGTCAGTGAGCAGTTCTTC. Full variable domain (outside the CDR3, taken from reference TRBV12-5 and TRBJ2-1): DARVTQTPRHKVTEMGQEVTMRCQPILGHNTVFWYRQTMMQGLELLAYFRNRAPLDDSGMPKDRFSAEMPDATLATLKIQPSEPRDSAVYFCASGLGTSGVSEQFFGPGTRLTVL.

This clone turned up a few times. This chain uses TRBV29-1 with TRBJ1-5; 7 nucleotides match TRBD1. Germline CDR1 SQVTM, CDR2 ANQGSEA. This CDR3 spans 13 amino acids. Unmatched junction bases numbered 5, after V lost 6 bases and J lost 3 bases. CDR3 region: CSVGDSYNQPQHF. CDR3 nucleotides: TGCAGCGTGGGGGACAGCTACAATCAGCCCCAGCATTTT.

The chain joins TRBV12-3 or TRBV12-4 to TRBJ2-7; perhaps TRBD1 as D (5 bases). This CDR3 comprises 12 residues. The V end was cut by 6 bases, the J end by 3 bases, with 9 bases between. The CDR3 here is CASSLGLYEQYF. CDR3 nucleotide sequence: TGTGCCAGCAGCCTGGGGCTCTACGAGCAGTACTTC.

The chain recombines TRBV30 with TRBJ1-4; D is unresolved. The V end was cut by 0 bases, the J end by 7 bases, with 3 bases between. CDR1 GTSNPN and CDR2 SVGIG come from the germline V gene (reference sequence). The CDR3 contains 11 residues. CDR3 nucleotides: TGTGCCTGGAGTGTCGTTGAAAAACTGTTTTTT. This sequence encodes CAWSVVEKLFF.

V usage is TRBV19 and J usage is TRBJ1-2; a weak D match, TRBD1 (5 bases). Germline CDR1 is LNHDA and CDR2 is SQIVND (reference sequence). The CDR3 has 15 residues. The V and J ends lost 1 base and 9 bases respectively, with 18 bases between them. The CDR3 is CASSIGGLSPESYTF. CDR3 nucleotides: TGTGCCAGTAGTATAGGGGGACTCTCCCCTGAAAGCTACACCTTC.

This chain links TRBV19 with TRBJ1-1, with 10 bases that match TRBD1. Per the germline V gene, CDR1 is LNHDA and CDR2 is SQIVND (reference sequence). The CDR3 has 13 amino acids. After removal of 10 bases from V and 1 base from J, the junction contained 3 bases not matched to a gene. The CDR3 DNA sequence: TGTGCCACCCGGGACAGGGGGAACACTGAAGCTTTCTTT. This gives the protein CATRDRGNTEAFF.

This clone was found a few times. The rearrangement joins TRBV2 to TRBJ1-3; 9 bases line up with TRBD1. Germline loops: CDR1 SNHLY, CDR2 FYNNEI. The CDR3 spans 16 residues. V shed 0 bases and J 2 bases; nucleotides not matched to a gene: 2. The CDR3 coding sequence is TGTGCCAGCAGTGAAGCGGGGACAGGGACTGGAAACACCATATATTTT. Its translation: CASSEAGTGTGNTIYF.

The rearrangement uses TRBV7-2 and TRBJ1-3, with D perhaps matching TRBD1 (6 bases). Trimming left V 1 base short and J 2 bases short, with 12 bases between. The CDR3 consists of 16 residues. The germline V gene has CDR1 SGHTA and CDR2 FQGNSA. CDR3 region: CASSLVGADAGNTIYF. In nucleotides, the CDR3 is TGTGCCAGCAGCTTAGTGGGGGCGGACGCTGGAAACACCATATATTTT. Full variable domain (remainder filled in from reference TRBV7-2 and TRBJ1-3): GAGVSQSPSNKVTEKGKDVELRCDPISGHTALYWYRQSLGQGLEFLIYFQGNSAPDKSGLPSDRFSAERTGGSVSTLTIQRTQQEDSAVYLCASSLVGADAGNTIYFGEGSWLTVV.

This chain uses TRBV2 with TRBJ1-5; D gene ambiguous. V dropped 3 bases and J dropped 0 bases, with 9 bases sitting between them. CDR1 is SNHLY, CDR2 FYNNEI, per germline. This CDR3 is 15 amino acids long. The CDR3 DNA reads as TGTGCCAGCAGTGACCCGCTAGATAGCAATCAGCCCCAGCATTTT. Amino acid sequence: CASSDPLDSNQPQHF.

The V and J genes are TRBV10-3 and TRBJ2-6; TRBD2 is a possible D gene (7 bases). The CDR3 is made up of 17 amino acids. V lost 6 bases and J lost 1, with 16 bases in between. CDR1 is ENHRY and CDR2 is SYGVKD in the germline V gene. The CDR3 sequence is CAIRPGGLVSGANVLTF. For the CDR3, the DNA is TGTGCCATCAGACCGGGGGGCCTGGTTTCTGGGGCCAACGTCCTGACTTTC.

This clone was recorded a few times. This chain links TRBV28 with TRBJ1-5, with D unresolved. Trimming pared 10 bases from V and 2 bases from J, leaving 12 bases between. The CDR3 covers 13 residues. CDR1 is MDHEN and CDR2 is SYDVKM in the germline V gene. The CDR3 loop reads CATHYRGNQPQHF. The CDR3 DNA follows: TGTGCCACCCACTATCGGGGCAATCAGCCCCAGCATTTT. The whole variable domain, filled in from reference TRBV28 and TRBJ1-5, reads DVKVTQSSRYLVKRTGEKVFLECVQDMDHENMFWYRQDPGLGLRLIYFSYDVKMKEKGDIPEGYSVSREKKERFSLILESASTNQTSMYLCATHYRGNQPQHFGDGTRLSIL.

This rearrangement joins TRBV9 to TRBJ2-6; possibly TRBD2 for D (6 bases). Germline lookup yields CDR1 SGDLS and CDR2 YYNGEE. This CDR3 has 16 residues. Trimming removed 0 bases at V and 3 bases at J, with 10 bases between. CDR3 in DNA: TGTGCCAGCAGCGTAGGGGCGGGGTTTGGGGCCAACGTCCTGACTTTC. It translates to CASSVGAGFGANVLTF.

The V call is TRBV4-1, the J call TRBJ2-1, with 9 bases that match TRBD1. The germline gives CDR1 MGHRA, CDR2 YSYEKL. The CDR3 spans 15 residues. The V segment lost 4 bases and the J segment 6 bases; nucleotides outside the gene matches: 7. Written as DNA, the CDR3 is TGCGCCAGCAGCCCTTTGGGGACAGGGATCAATGAGCAGTTCTTC. It is translated as CASSPLGTGINEQFF.

This chain uses TRBV27 with TRBJ2-5; weak D call: TRBD1 (6 bases). Germline values: CDR1 MNHEY, CDR2 SMNVEV (reference sequence). This CDR3 region has 15 residues. Trimming removed 3 bases from V and 2 bases from J, with 13 bases in between. The CDR3 region is CASSFAGTPQETQYF. The CDR3 DNA is TGTGCCAGCAGTTTCGCCGGGACACCTCAAGAGACCCAGTACTTC.

CDR3 DNA: TGTGCCAGCAGCCGTGGGCAGGTTTATGGCTACACCTTC. Its translation is CASSRGQVYGYTF. The genes are TRBV7-9 and TRBJ1-2; D is unclear. The CDR3 contains 13 residues. Germline V gene sequence: CDR1 SEHNR, CDR2 FQNEAQ (reference sequence). Trimming took off 5 bases at V and 5 bases at J, with 12 bases between the two ends.